The rows below give T cell receptor beta chains drawn from one sample of a study of T-cell memory formation after mild COVID-19. TCRdb re-called the 5' RACE reads through MiXCR, storing one row per CDR3 protein. This sample has around 300,000 distinct CDR3 sequences; more than 15% occur once, and the top ten carry 20% to 25%. Sequencing was done on a sample of PBMCs or a T cell subset sorted from them (not recorded which). These receptors all stem from a man between 18 and 29 years old who had mild COVID-19 (a few samples of this study predate the infection). Cell type and time point are not known. Each CDR3 is given with its conserved first and last residue. Fields, in order: CDR3 length, J gene, clone size, V gene, D gene, CDR3 DNA, CDR3 protein. D genes are given only for firm matches. Clone size, where shown, is once, few, many, or a class for clones that have expanded.

11 | TRBJ2-7 | many | TRBV12-3/TRBV12-4 | NA | TGTGCCAGCAGCCGACGTTACGAGCAGTACTTC | CASSRRYEQYF
18 | TRBJ1-3 | few | TRBV2 | NA | TGTGCCAGCAGTGAAAGGCCCCCTTTTCTCCGCTCTGGAAACACCATATATTTT | CASSERPPFLRSGNTIYF
14 | TRBJ2-7 | NA | TRBV11-2 | NA | TGTGCCAGCAGCTCCCCCGGCAGACCCTACGAGCAGTACTTC | CASSSPGRPYEQYF
17 | TRBJ2-5 | NA | TRBV5-1 | TRBD1 | TGCGCCAGCAGCTTCCAGGGGGCGAGAGTCCCCTCCGAGACCCAGTACTTC | CASSFQGARVPSETQYF
16 | TRBJ2-7 | few | TRBV4-3 | NA | TGCGCCAGCAGCCAAGTAGGCGGAAGCTCGGGGTACGAGCAGTACTTC | CASSQVGGSSGYEQYF
15 | TRBJ2-7 | NA | TRBV21-1 | NA | TGTGCCAGCAATTTGGGTGGGGCAGGTTTCCACGAGCAGTACTTC | CASNLGGAGFHEQYF
19 | TRBJ2-3 | few | TRBV11-2 | NA | TGTGCCAGCAGACACTTGGCAGGGGGTTTAGAGCGGGCTTTAGATACGCAGTATTTT | CASRHLAGGLERALDTQYF
14 | TRBJ1-1 | NA | TRBV7-2 | TRBD1 | TGTGCCAGCAGCCTCCGACAGGGTAGCACTGAAGCTTTCTTT | CASSLRQGSTEAFF
12 | TRBJ1-5 | few | TRBV3-1 | NA | TGTGCCAGCGGGGGACGGTATCAGCCCCAGCATTTT | CASGGRYQPQHF
13 | TRBJ2-1 | few | TRBV10-1 | TRBD2 | TGCGCCAGCAGTTTAAGTCTAGCGGGGGAGCAGTTCTTC | CASSLSLAGEQFF
14 | TRBJ1-2 | NA | TRBV6-6 | NA | TGTGCCAGCAGTGACCAGGGGCTCCACTATGGCTACACCTTC | CASSDQGLHYGYTF
11 | TRBJ2-5 | NA | TRBV7-9 | NA | TGTGCCAGCACGGAGAGGGAGACCCAGTACTTC | CASTERETQYF
15 | TRBJ1-2 | NA | TRBV5-1 | TRBD1 | TGCGCCAGCAGCCTGGGGGACAGGGGGCCTTATGGCTACACCTTC | CASSLGDRGPYGYTF
16 | TRBJ2-1 | NA | TRBV5-4 | NA | TGTGCCAGCAGCTTGAAGCGGGACAGCTCCTACAATGAGCAGTTCTTC | CASSLKRDSSYNEQFF
12 | TRBJ1-6 | few | TRBV4-1 | NA | TGCGCCAGCAGCCACTTCTACGGGTTCCTCCACTTT | CASSHFYGFLHF
14 | TRBJ2-3 | NA | TRBV15 | TRBD1 | TGTGCCACCAGCAGCAGGGGGCCAGGGGATACGCAGTATTTT | CATSSRGPGDTQYF
14 | TRBJ2-2 | NA | TRBV24-1 | NA | TGTGCCACCAGTGCCGGGCCGAACACCGGGGAGCTGTTTTTT | CATSAGPNTGELFF
15 | TRBJ2-5 | few | TRBV13 | NA | TGTGCCAGCAGCTCGGAGGTCGAGGTTTATCAAGGCCAGTACTTC | CASSSEVEVYQGQYF
14 | TRBJ2-5 | many | TRBV5-1 | NA | TGCGCCAGCAGCTTGTTCCCGGGAACGGAGACCCAGTACTTC | CASSLFPGTETQYF
15 | TRBJ2-5 | NA | TRBV5-1 | NA | TGCGCCAGCAGCTTGGTGGGAGACAGCCAAGGGACCCAGTACTTC | CASSLVGDSQGTQYF
13 | TRBJ2-7 | few | TRBV7-9 | NA | TGTGCCAGCAGTAATCCTAGTGCCACGGGGCAGTACTTC | CASSNPSATGQYF
17 | TRBJ2-1 | few | TRBV5-1 | NA | TGCGCCAGCAGCTTGGCCCCCGCGGGGACCTCCTACAATGAGCAGTTCTTC | CASSLAPAGTSYNEQFF
12 | TRBJ2-7 | NA | TRBV27 | NA | TGTGCCAGCAGTTTGCCGACCTACGAGCAGTACTTC | CASSLPTYEQYF
13 | TRBJ2-5 | few | TRBV5-1 | NA | TGCGCCAGCAGCAACGTAGGTCAAGAGACCCAGTACTTC | CASSNVGQETQYF
14 | TRBJ1-2 | NA | TRBV27 | NA | TGTGCCAGCAGTGACGCGCGTGGAAACTATGGCTACACCTTC | CASSDARGNYGYTF
15 | TRBJ2-5 | NA | TRBV5-4 | TRBD1 | TGTGCCAGCAGCTTTATTGCAGGGGGCGTGGAGACCCAGTACTTC | CASSFIAGGVETQYF
13 | TRBJ1-1 | few | TRBV5-1 | NA | TGCGCCAGCAGCTACGGATCCAACACTGAAGCTTTCTTT | CASSYGSNTEAFF
16 | TRBJ1-5 | NA | TRBV7-2 | NA | TGTGCCAGCAGCTTAGGGTCGGGGCAGGGTAATCAGCCCCAGCATTTT | CASSLGSGQGNQPQHF
12 | TRBJ1-1 | many | TRBV20-1 | TRBD1 | TGCAGTGCTTGGACAGGGAACACTGAAGCTTTCTTT | CSAWTGNTEAFF
15 | TRBJ2-5 | NA | TRBV5-1 | NA | TGCGCCAGCGCCCGGTGGTGGCGGTCACAAGAGACCCAGTACTTC | CASARWWRSQETQYF
13 | TRBJ2-3 | few | TRBV25-1 | NA | TGTGCCAGCAGAGCAGAACACCCAGATACGCAGTATTTT | CASRAEHPDTQYF